The 5 T cell receptor beta chains listed next were all sequenced from one sample in a study of blood T cells in healthy people across ages. Next came a second PCR, run for roughly 6 to 11 cycles, which used a sample-barcoded 5' primer along with a J-beta primer mix. Using its own MiXCR run on the 5' RACE reads, TCRdb lists one record per CDR3 protein. The sample holds roughly 1,500,000 distinct CDR3 sequences; about 40% are singletons and the top ten take 7.9%. Sequenced: blood. The origin of the receptors is a woman between 18 and 29 years old in good health.

In DNA, the CDR3 is TGTGCCAGCAGCCGTACGGGGGCCGTCGGGGAGCTGTTTTTT. Protein product: CASSRTGAVGELFF. The gene calls are TRBV12-3 or TRBV12-4 and TRBJ2-2; D may match TRBD1 or TRBD2 (6 bases each). The CDR3 length is 14 residues. V dropped 6 bases and J dropped 7 bases, with 15 bases sitting between them.

The rearrangement uses TRBV11-2 and TRBJ2-7, with TRBD1 identical over 9 bases. V shed 5 bases and J 2 bases; nucleotides not matched to a gene: 10. The germline V gene encodes CDR1 SGHAT and CDR2 FQNNGV. The CDR3 covers 16 residues. CDR3 sequence reads: CASSPAPTGGTYEQYF. The CDR3 DNA reads TGTGCCAGCAGCCCAGCTCCGACAGGGGGGACCTACGAGCAGTACTTC. The full variable domain, with the rest looked up from reference TRBV11-2 and TRBJ2-7, is EAGVAQSPRYKIIEKRQSVAFWCNPISGHATLYWYQQILGQGPKLLIQFQNNGVVDDSQLPKDRFSAERLKGVDSTLKIQPAKLEDSAVYLCASSPAPTGGTYEQYFGPGTRLTVT.

The rearrangement joins TRBV10-3 to TRBJ2-1; 8 bases agree with TRBD1. Germline values: CDR1 ENHRY, CDR2 SYGVKD. Losses at the gene ends were 11 bases for V and 7 bases for J; bases not matched to a gene: 10. The CDR3 is 13 amino acids. CDR3 sequence: CASSGGPRNEQFF. The DNA for the CDR3 is TGTGCCTCGTCAGGGGGCCCTAGGAATGAGCAGTTCTTC.

This clonotype was detected once. V is TRBV3-1 and J is TRBJ1-3; D is unclear. This CDR3 has 15 residues. V lost 5 bases and J 1 base, leaving 12 bases between the germline ends. Germline V gives CDR1 LGHDT, CDR2 YNNKEL (reference sequence). Written as DNA, the CDR3 is TGTGCCAGCAGCTATGTCACGAAGTCTGGAAACACCATATATTTT. Its protein product is CASSYVTKSGNTIYF.

The rearrangement joins TRBV6-1 to TRBJ2-1; D unclear. This CDR3 has 14 amino acids. Germline CDR1 MNHNS, CDR2 SASEGT. V shed 3 bases and J shed 2 bases, with 8 bases lying between them. This chain's CDR3 is CASSDMGPYNEQFF. The CDR3 region has the DNA TGTGCCAGCAGTGATATGGGCCCCTACAATGAGCAGTTCTTC.